The 29 T cell receptor beta chains given below trace back to one sample, sequenced in a study of blood T cells in healthy people across ages. The authors ran a second PCR of roughly 6 to 12 cycles using a sample-barcoded 5' primer and a J-beta primer mix. From the 5' RACE reads, TCRdb called clonotypes with MiXCR, one entry per CDR3 protein. The sample records about 1.6 million distinct CDR3 sequences, almost 35% being singletons. The material sequenced was blood. All receptors come from a woman in her twenties or thirties in good health.

This chain connects TRBV5-1 to TRBJ1-5; possible D gene TRBD1, 5 bases. CDR1 and CDR2 from the germline V gene are SGHRS and YFSETQ. The length of the CDR3 is 15 residues. Trimming took off 4 bases at V and 2 bases at J, with 13 bases between the two ends. Here the CDR3 reads CASSVGTAGNQPQHF. CDR3 nucleotides: TGCGCCAGCAGCGTCGGGACCGCTGGCAATCAGCCCCAGCATTTT. The full variable domain, completed using reference TRBV5-1 and TRBJ1-5, is KAGVTQTPRYLIKTRGQQVTLSCSPISGHRSVSWYQQTPGQGLQFLFEYFSETQRNKGNFPGRFSGRQFSNSRSEMNVSTLELGDSALYLCASSVGTAGNQPQHFGDGTRLSIL.

This clonotype was counted once. At one end, the junction sequence differs from germline, possibly due to a read error. This chain uses TRBV7-8 with TRBJ2-5; 7 nucleotides line up with TRBD2. The germline CDR1 and CDR2 sequences are SGHVS and FQNEAQ. CDR3 length: 12 residues. The CDR3 loop is CANSWEGLEQYF. CDR3 DNA sequence: TGTGCCAACAGCTGGGAGGGGCTGGAGCAGTACTTC.

This clonotype was detected only once. V gene TRBV11-2 combines with J gene TRBJ2-6, with D perhaps matching TRBD1 (5 bases). Germline assignment: CDR1 SGHAT and CDR2 FQNNGV. Trimming left V 5 bases short and J 0 bases short, with 11 bases between. The CDR3 consists of 16 residues. Here the CDR3 reads CASSRRQSSGANVLTF. As DNA, the CDR3 is TGTGCCAGCAGCCGACGACAGTCCTCTGGGGCCAACGTCCTGACTTTC.

This clonotype was found a few times. V usage is TRBV20-1 and J usage is TRBJ2-1, with D possibly being TRBD1 (5 bases). The germline V gene has CDR1 DFQATT and CDR2 SNEGSKA (reference sequence). Trimming removed 3 bases from V and 0 bases from J, with 9 bases in between. The length of the CDR3 is 14 residues. CDR3 coding DNA: TGCAGTGCTAGCAGGGAACCCTCCTACAATGAGCAGTTCTTC. Amino acids: CSASREPSYNEQFF.

This clonotype has just a few counts. The rearrangement links TRBV2 to TRBJ2-1, with TRBD2 identical over 8 bases. The germline CDR1 and CDR2 sequences are SNHLY and FYNNEI. The trim removed 7 bases at V and 4 bases at J, leaving 12 bases unmatched. This CDR3 is 16 amino acids long. The CDR3 sequence: CASIGGGGYYYNEQFF. The CDR3, as DNA: TGTGCCAGCATCGGGGGGGGAGGGTATTATTACAATGAGCAGTTCTTC.

The chain joins TRBV30 to TRBJ2-3; tentatively, D is TRBD2 (6 bases). The V gene's germline CDR1 is GTSNPN and CDR2 SVGIG (reference sequence). Trimming shortened V by 0 bases and J by 0 bases, and 10 bases separated the two germline ends. The CDR3 loop spans 15 amino acids. The CDR3 reads CAWSVGGVSTDTQYF. The CDR3 nucleotides are TGTGCCTGGAGTGTAGGCGGGGTGAGCACAGATACGCAGTATTTT.

The genes are TRBV7-3 and TRBJ2-7; 8 bases map to TRBD2. Germline CDR1 SGHTA, CDR2 FQGTGA. V trimming: 2 bases; J trimming: 2 bases; junction bases outside the gene matches: 5. The CDR3 contains 15 residues. CDR3: CASSLRGGSAYEQYF. The CDR3 coding sequence is TGTGCCAGCAGCTTACGCGGGGGGTCGGCCTACGAGCAGTACTTC.

This clonotype was counted only a few times. This chain links TRBV4-1 with TRBJ2-3; D call uncertain. V was clipped by 4 bases and J by 0 bases, with 20 bases between them. Germline assignment: CDR1 MGHRA and CDR2 YSYEKL. The CDR3 runs to 18 residues. CDR3 DNA: TGCGCCAGCAGCCCAAGAGGCATCCTGTTCTCTAGCACAGATACGCAGTATTTT. As protein: CASSPRGILFSSTDTQYF.

The rearrangement joins TRBV10-3 to TRBJ1-5; D is unresolved. The germline V gene has CDR1 ENHRY and CDR2 SYGVKD. This CDR3 spans 17 amino acids. Trimming removed 5 bases at V and 2 bases at J, with 19 bases between. CDR3 loop: CAISTDGGPGGNQPQHF. CDR3 DNA: TGTGCCATCAGTACGGATGGAGGGCCCGGCGGCAATCAGCCCCAGCATTTT.

This rearrangement joins TRBV27 to TRBJ2-7, with a weak D call TRBD2 (5 bases). Trimming removed 3 bases at V and 6 bases at J, with 15 bases between. The CDR3 is 14 amino acids. Germline values: CDR1 MNHEY, CDR2 SMNVEV (reference sequence). The CDR3 spells CASSLAGVQREQYF. CDR3 bases: TGTGCCAGCAGTTTGGCCGGGGTCCAACGCGAGCAGTACTTC.

The genes are TRBV28 and TRBJ2-3, with TRBD2 as a possible D gene (6 bases). V dropped 3 bases and J dropped 8 bases, with 18 bases sitting between them. The CDR3 has 15 amino acids. Germline CDR1 reads MDHEN; CDR2 reads SYDVKM. The CDR3 loop reads CASSLQGTSFGTQYF. The CDR3 nucleotides read TGTGCCAGCAGTTTGCAGGGCACTAGCTTCGGTACGCAGTATTTT.

The chain is built from TRBV28 and TRBJ2-1, with D unresolved. Germline V CDR1 and CDR2: MDHEN, SYDVKM. V dropped 3 bases and J dropped 1 base, with 7 bases sitting between them. This CDR3 spans 14 amino acids. The DNA of the CDR3 is TGTGCCAGCAGTTTGACCATATCCTACAATGAGCAGTTCTTC. It is translated as CASSLTISYNEQFF.

The V gene is TRBV30, the J gene TRBJ1-2, with D unclear. CDR3 length equals 12 residues. Germline values: CDR1 GTSNPN, CDR2 SVGIG (reference sequence). V lost 0 bases to trimming and J lost 8 bases, with 10 bases between them. The CDR3 spells CAWSVGTEGYTF. The CDR3 DNA reads as TGTGCCTGGAGTGTAGGAACGGAGGGCTACACCTTC. Complete variable domain (other parts from reference TRBV30 and TRBJ1-2): SQTIHQWPATLVQPVGSPLSLECTVEGTSNPNLYWYRQAAGRGLQLLFYSVGIGQISSEVPQNLSASRPQDRQFILSSKKLLLSDSGFYLCAWSVGTEGYTFGSGTRLTVV.

This chain links TRBV7-6 with TRBJ2-1; the D gene is possibly TRBD1 (5 bases). CDR3 length: 16 amino acids. CDR1 and CDR2 from the germline V gene are SGHVS and FNYEAQ. V was trimmed by 1 base and J by 6 bases, leaving 16 bases between them. The CDR3 region is CASSLVLQGALNEQFF. The CDR3 nucleotides are TGTGCCAGCAGCTTAGTTCTCCAGGGTGCCCTCAATGAGCAGTTCTTC.

The rearrangement links TRBV20-1 to TRBJ2-1; D is tentatively TRBD1 or TRBD2 (5 bases each). The CDR3 sequence is 15 residues long. Germline V lookup: CDR1 DFQATT, CDR2 SNEGSKA (reference sequence). Trimming pared 5 bases from V and 0 bases from J, leaving 14 bases between. CDR3 loop: CSAHPAGSSYNEQFF. CDR3 in DNA: TGCAGTGCTCACCCGGCAGGGAGCTCCTACAATGAGCAGTTCTTC.

This clonotype was counted only a few times. The chain recombines TRBV12-3 or TRBV12-4 with TRBJ2-7; D gene ambiguous. This CDR3 region has 13 residues. Deletions cut 3 bases from V and 2 bases from J, with 8 bases between. The CDR3 bases are TGTGCCAGCAGTTTTACCGATACCTACGAGCAGTACTTC. This encodes CASSFTDTYEQYF.

This clonotype was counted only a few times. This rearrangement joins TRBV24-1 to TRBJ2-7, with D maybe TRBD1 (6 bases). Germline V gives CDR1 KGHDR, CDR2 SFDVKD. The V and J ends lost 5 bases and 3 bases respectively, with 7 bases between them. The length of the CDR3 is 12 residues. DNA for the CDR3: TGTGCCACCAGTGGGGACAACTACGAGCAGTACTTC. Protein sequence: CATSGDNYEQYF.

This clonotype was seen a few times. The V and J genes are TRBV4-2 and TRBJ2-7; perhaps TRBD2 as D (6 bases). With 0 bases removed from V and 6 bases from J, the gap between germline ends came to 15 bases. Per germline, CDR1 LGHNA and CDR2 YNFKEQ. The CDR3 is 15 amino acids. The CDR3 reads CASSQDRLEGGEQYF. The CDR3 DNA follows: TGTGCCAGCAGCCAAGATCGCCTGGAGGGCGGCGAGCAGTACTTC.

The genes are TRBV20-1 and TRBJ1-2, with D unresolved. The CDR3 totals 12 residues. The V gene's germline CDR1 is DFQATT and CDR2 SNEGSKA (reference sequence). V lost 6 bases and J 1 base, leaving 9 bases between the germline ends. CDR3 protein: CSAPESNYGYTF. In DNA form, the CDR3 reads TGCAGTGCCCCTGAAAGTAACTATGGCTACACCTTC.

This clonotype has just one count. The V and J genes are TRBV20-1 and TRBJ2-1; 7 nucleotides line up with TRBD2. Germline V CDR1 and CDR2: DFQATT, SNEGSKA (reference sequence). J was trimmed by 6 bases and V by 5 bases; bases with no gene match: 13. The CDR3 runs 15 residues. CDR3 DNA: TGCAGTGCTGGGGATTCTAGCGGAGGGTTCAATGAGCAGTTCTTC. It codes for CSAGDSSGGFNEQFF.

This clonotype appeared a few times. The genes are TRBV5-1 and TRBJ2-7; TRBD1 aligns across 9 bases. Germline values: CDR1 SGHRS, CDR2 YFSETQ. CDR3 size: 16 residues. Unmatched junction bases numbered 7, after V lost 0 bases and J lost 3 bases. CDR3 amino acids: CASSLVAGQGFYEQYF. As DNA, the CDR3 is TGCGCCAGCAGCTTGGTGGCGGGACAGGGTTTCTACGAGCAGTACTTC.

This clonotype was recorded a few times. The rearrangement joins TRBV24-1 to TRBJ2-3; D perhaps matches TRBD1 (6 bases). Trimming removed 4 bases from V and 8 bases from J, with 18 bases in between. Per the germline V gene, CDR1 is KGHDR and CDR2 is SFDVKD. The CDR3 is 15 residues long. This chain's CDR3 is CATSDRDREGGTQYF. The CDR3 DNA sequence: TGTGCCACCAGTGACCGGGATAGGGAAGGGGGTACGCAGTATTTT.

In this sample, this clonotype turned up many times. The chain combines TRBV12-3 or TRBV12-4 with TRBJ2-3; D is possibly TRBD1 (6 bases). CDR3 size: 14 residues. V dropped 6 bases and J dropped 2 bases, with 12 bases sitting between them. CDR3: CASSPQGFTDTQYF. The CDR3 bases are TGTGCCAGCAGCCCACAGGGATTCACAGATACGCAGTATTTT.

Of note for this clonotype: A much larger clone differs from this one at a single base, so this may be a read error. The V and J genes are TRBV18 and TRBJ2-7, with TRBD1 as a possible D gene (6 bases). Germline CDR1 KGHSH, CDR2 LQKENI. The V and J ends lost 1 base and 2 bases respectively, with 12 bases between them. This CDR3 has 15 amino acids. CDR3 loop: CASSPQGDEAYEQYF. The CDR3 coding sequence is TGTGCCAGCTCACCACAGGGGGATGAAGCCTACGAGCAGTACTTC.

V and J are TRBV29-1 and TRBJ2-1, with TRBD2 identical over 10 bases. The CDR3 sequence is 17 residues long. V dropped 0 bases and J dropped 4; count of bases not matched to a gene: 9. The V gene's germline CDR1 is SQVTM and CDR2 ANQGSEA. CDR3 amino acids: CSVEDETSGALYNEQFF. The CDR3 region has the DNA TGCAGCGTTGAAGACGAAACTAGCGGGGCTCTTTACAATGAGCAGTTCTTC.

This clonotype was picked up many times. This chain joins TRBV10-3 and TRBJ2-7; D not resolved. CDR3 size: 12 residues. Germline V gene lookup returns CDR1 ENHRY and CDR2 SYGVKD. Trimming pared 0 bases from V and 4 bases from J, leaving 4 bases between. CDR3 sequence (DNA): TGTGCCATCAGTGAGTCCACATACGAGCAGTACTTC. The encoded protein is CAISESTYEQYF.

There are many counts of this clonotype. The chain links TRBV29-1 to TRBJ2-1; 12 nucleotides match TRBD2. The CDR3 has 14 amino acids. Germline-derived CDR1 and CDR2 are SQVTM and ANQGSEA. V gave up 1 base and J gave up 8 bases; unmatched junction bases: 3. CDR3 amino acids: CSVEGLAGADEQFF. CDR3 nucleotides: TGCAGCGTTGAAGGACTAGCGGGAGCGGATGAGCAGTTCTTC.

About this clonotype: Compared with germline, one end of the junction differs, possibly owing to a read error. The chain has TRBV29-1 and TRBJ2-6, with D possibly TRBD1 on 7 matching bases. CDR1 and CDR2 (germline): SQVTM, ANQGSEA. The CDR3 consists of 15 residues. The CDR3 loop is CGVGGQSSGANVLTF. The CDR3 DNA follows: TGCGGCGTGGGGGGACAGTCTTCTGGGGCCAACGTCCTGACTTTC.

V and J are TRBV7-6 and TRBJ2-1; no definite D call. V shed 3 bases and J shed 4 bases, with 13 bases lying between them. From germline, CDR1 is SGHVS and CDR2 FNYEAQ. The CDR3 runs 15 residues. The CDR3 here is CASSFRVRGYNEQFF. In nucleotides, the CDR3 is TGTGCCAGCAGCTTTCGGGTTCGTGGGTACAATGAGCAGTTCTTC.